This section outlines one TCR beta chain sequence together with its context. Every donor, a Caucasian adult, lived in Nashville, Tennessee. These data come from a study of shared clonotypes between healthy human individuals. TCRdb's table, derived via immunoSEQ multiplex PCR, lists solely in-frame clones and lacks some. The table shows 1,400,000 or so clones, with roughly 98.5% occurring only once. There are 14 residues in the CDR3. Trimming removed 7 bases from V and 2 bases from J, with 15 bases in between. CDR1 and CDR2 (germline): SNHLY, FYNNEI. The receptor was isolated from a man aged 30-40 years in good health. The chain is built from TRBV2 and TRBJ2-7; D may be TRBD1 or TRBD2 (5 bases each). Sequencing used naive CD4+ T cells sorted from blood. The subset denotes: CD45RA+ positively selected. The CDR3 nucleotides are TGTGCCAGCAAGGTAGGGGACGTCACCTACGAGCAGTACTTC. It encodes CASKVGDVTYEQYF.